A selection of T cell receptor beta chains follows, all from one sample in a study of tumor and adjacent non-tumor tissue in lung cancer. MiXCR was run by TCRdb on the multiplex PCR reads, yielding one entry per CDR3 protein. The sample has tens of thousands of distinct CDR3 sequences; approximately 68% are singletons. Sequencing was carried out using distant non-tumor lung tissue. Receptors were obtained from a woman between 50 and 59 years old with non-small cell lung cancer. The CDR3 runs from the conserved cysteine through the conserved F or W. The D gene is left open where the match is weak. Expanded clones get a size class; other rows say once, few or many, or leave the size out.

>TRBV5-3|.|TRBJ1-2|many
TGTGCCAGAAGCTGGAAGGACACGGATAACTATGGCTACACCTTC
CARSWKDTDNYGYTF
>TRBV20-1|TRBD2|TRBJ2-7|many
TGCAGTGCTACCGGGACTAGAGTTATCCTGGGGTTCGAGCAGTACTTC
CSATGTRVILGFEQYF
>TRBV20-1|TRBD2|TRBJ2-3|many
TGCAGTGCCACTTCCGGGACTAGCGGTGCAGATACGCAGTATTTT
CSATSGTSGADTQYF
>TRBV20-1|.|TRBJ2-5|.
TGCAATGCTCCATCACAAGACACCCAGTACTTC
CNAPSQDTQYF
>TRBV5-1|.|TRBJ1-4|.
TGCGCCAGCAGCTTGGGAAACACATGGGGCCTTGAAAAACTGTTTTTT
CASSLGNTWGLEKLFF
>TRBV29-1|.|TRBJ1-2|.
TGCAGTGTTGAAGATCAGGTCCGATATGGCTTCACCTTC
CSVEDQVRYGFTF
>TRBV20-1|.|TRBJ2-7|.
TGCAATGCAACCTTGCATGACAGCTCCTACGAGCAGTACTTC
CNATLHDSSYEQYF
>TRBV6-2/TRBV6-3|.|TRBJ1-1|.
TGTGCCAGCAGTGGTGTTAGGGGCGGGTACACTGAAGCTTTATTT
CASSGVRGGYTEALF
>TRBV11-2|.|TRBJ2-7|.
TGTTCCAGCAGCTTAACCCTTTGGAAAGACAAGCAGTACTTC
CSSSLTLWKDKQYF
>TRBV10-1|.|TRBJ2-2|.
TGCGCTCGCAGTTATGAGGGGTTCGCCGGGGAGCTGTTTTTT
CARSYEGFAGELFF
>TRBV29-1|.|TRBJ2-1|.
TGCAGCGTTACACCCGTGTGGACATTAAGCAATGAGCAGATCTTC
CSVTPVWTLSNEQIF
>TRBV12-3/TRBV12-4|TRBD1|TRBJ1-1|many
TGTGCCAGCAGTTCCTACGAGGGACAGCTGAACACTGAAGCTTTCTTT
CASSSYEGQLNTEAFF
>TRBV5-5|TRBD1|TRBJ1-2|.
TGTGCCAGCAGCGGGACAGCTAACTATGGTTGCACCTTC
CASSGTANYGCTF
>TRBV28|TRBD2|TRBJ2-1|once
TGTGCCAGCATTGCGGGAGGCTTCTACAATGAGAAGTTCTTC
CASIAGGFYNEKFF
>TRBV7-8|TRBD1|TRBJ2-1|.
TGTGCCAGCAGCTACGCCGGGACAGGGTGGGATGAGCAGTTCTTC
CASSYAGTGWDEQFF
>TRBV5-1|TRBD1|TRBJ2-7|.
TGCGCCAGCAGCTGGACAGGGGTCAACCCCTACGAGCAGTACTTC
CASSWTGVNPYEQYF
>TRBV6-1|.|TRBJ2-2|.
TGTGCCAGCATGCGGTCTTCGACAGTGAACACTGGGGAACTGTTTTTT
CASMRSSTVNTGELFF
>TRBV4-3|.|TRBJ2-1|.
TGCGCAAGCAACCAAGAGTCCGGGAATGAGCAATTCTTC
CASNQESGNEQFF
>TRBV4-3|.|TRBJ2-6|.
TGCGCCAGCAGCCAAGATGCAGGTTTATCTAGGGCCAACGTCATGACTTTC
CASSQDAGLSRANVMTF
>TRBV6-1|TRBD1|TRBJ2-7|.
TGTGCCAGCAGCACCAGGGGGCTAATGATAAACGAGCAGTACTTC
CASSTRGLMINEQYF
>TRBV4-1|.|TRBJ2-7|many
TGCGCCAGCAGCCAAGTGGGCGCGTCCTACGAGCAGTACTTC
CASSQVGASYEQYF
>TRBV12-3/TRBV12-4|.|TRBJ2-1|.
TGTGCCAGCAGTTTAGCAACGGCAGGACGCCGGAAGCAGTTCTTC
CASSLATAGRRKQFF
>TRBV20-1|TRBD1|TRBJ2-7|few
TGCAGTGCTGGGTGGGCGGGACAGGGTATTCCCTACGAGCAGTACTTC
CSAGWAGQGIPYEQYF
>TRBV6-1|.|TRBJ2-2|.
TGTGCCAGCCTAGTGGCGAAGACTGGGGAGCTGTTTTTT
CASLVAKTGELFF
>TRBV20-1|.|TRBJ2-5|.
TGCAGTGGGATTGGCAGGGGGTGTCGGGGGCAAGAGACCCAGTACTTC
CSGIGRGCRGQETQYF
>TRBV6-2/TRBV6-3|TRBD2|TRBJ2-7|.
TGTGCCAGCAGTCCTACCGGCGGGAGTCGCGAGCAATACTTC
CASSPTGGSREQYF
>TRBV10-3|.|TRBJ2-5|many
TGTGCCATCAGTGAGGGGGGGGCAGGCCAAGAGACCCAGTACTTC
CAISEGGAGQETQYF
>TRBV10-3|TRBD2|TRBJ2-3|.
TGTGCCATCAGTGAGACTAGCGGAATTCAGGCAGATACGCAGTATTTT
CAISETSGIQADTQYF
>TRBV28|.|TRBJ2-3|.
TGTGTCAGCAGTTCCCAGCGGCAAATCACAGATACGCAGTATTTT
CVSSSQRQITDTQYF
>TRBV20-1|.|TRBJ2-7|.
TGCAGTGTTAGAGTAAGGGGCAGGGTTCTATACGAGCAGTACTTC
CSVRVRGRVLYEQYF
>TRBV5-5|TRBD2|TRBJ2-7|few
TGTGCCAGCAGGGCAGAACTAGCGGACGAGCAGTACTTC
CASRAELADEQYF
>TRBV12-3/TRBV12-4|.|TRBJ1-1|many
TGTGCCAGCAGTCAGACAGGAGGGAACACTGAAGCTTTCTTT
CASSQTGGNTEAFF
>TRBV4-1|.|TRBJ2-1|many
TGCGCCAGCAGCCAAGTCTTCCGCCCCTCCTACAATGAGCAGTTCTTC
CASSQVFRPSYNEQFF
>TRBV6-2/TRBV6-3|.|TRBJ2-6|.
TGTGTCAGTAGTTCCCACCCCGGTGGGGCCAACGTCCTGACTTTC
CVSSSHPGGANVLTF
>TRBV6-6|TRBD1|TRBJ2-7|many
TGTGCCAGCAGTTACCTTGGGGACAGGTTGAGCTCCTACGAGCAGTACTTC
CASSYLGDRLSSYEQYF
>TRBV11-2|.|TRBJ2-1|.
TGTGCCAGCAGCTTCTGGGGGCGTGGGCATAGTGATGAGCAGTTCTTT
CASSFWGRGHSDEQFF
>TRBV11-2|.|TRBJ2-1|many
TGTGCCAGCAGCCCCAGTCTTCTAGCGGAGCAGTTCTTC
CASSPSLLAEQFF
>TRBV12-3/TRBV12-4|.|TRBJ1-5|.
TGTGCCGGCAGCCTTGATGTGGTAGATCAGCCCCGGCATTTT
CAGSLDVVDQPRHF
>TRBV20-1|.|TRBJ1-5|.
TGCAGTGTTAGGAGGGCTACAGGGCCCTATATCAATCAGCCCCAGCATTTT
CSVRRATGPYINQPQHF
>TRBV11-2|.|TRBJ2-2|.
TGTGCCAGCAGCCGCGCTGCGGCGCCCGGGGACCCGTTTTTT
CASSRAAAPGDPFF
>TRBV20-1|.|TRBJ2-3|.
TGCAGTGCTAATCCCGCAGGGACTTATAGCAATCAGCCCCAGTATTTT
CSANPAGTYSNQPQYF
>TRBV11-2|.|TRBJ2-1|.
TGCGCCAGCAGCTTGATTATAGGTAATGAGCAGTTCTTC
CASSLIIGNEQFF
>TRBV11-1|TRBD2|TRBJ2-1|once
TGTGTCAGCAGCCCTCTGACTAGCAGGATTCGTAATGAGCAGTTCTTC
CVSSPLTSRIRNEQFF
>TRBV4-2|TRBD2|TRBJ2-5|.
TGTGCCAGCAGCCAAGAGCGAAGACTAGCGGGAGCACGGCAGTACTTC
CASSQERRLAGARQYF
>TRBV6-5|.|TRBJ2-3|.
TGTGCCAGCAGTTACTCCCCAGGCGTGAGGGCCTCACGAGATACGCAGTATTTT
CASSYSPGVRASRDTQYF